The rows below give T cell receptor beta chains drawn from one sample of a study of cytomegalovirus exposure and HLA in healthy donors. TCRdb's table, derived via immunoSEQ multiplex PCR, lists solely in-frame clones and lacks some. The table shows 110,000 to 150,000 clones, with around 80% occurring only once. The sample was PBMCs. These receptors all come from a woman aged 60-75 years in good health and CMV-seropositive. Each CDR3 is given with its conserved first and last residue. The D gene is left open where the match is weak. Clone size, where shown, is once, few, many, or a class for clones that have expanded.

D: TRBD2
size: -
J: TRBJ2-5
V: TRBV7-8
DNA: TGTGCCAGCAGCTTAGTTAGCGGGAGGGCCCCGCGAGAAGAGACCCAGTACTTC
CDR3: CASSLVSGRAPREETQYF

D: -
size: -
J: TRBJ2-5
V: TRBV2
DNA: TGTGCCAGCTGGGACACTCTTCCCATGGAGACCCAGTACTTC
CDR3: CASWDTLPMETQYF

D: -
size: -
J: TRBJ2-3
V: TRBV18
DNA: TGTGCCAGCTCACCCCCCGCTAAGGGAGGACCTAGCACAGATACGCAGTATTTT
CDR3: CASSPPAKGGPSTDTQYF

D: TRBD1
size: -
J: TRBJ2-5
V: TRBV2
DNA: TGTGCCAGCAGTGCCAGGGGGGAGACCCAGTACTTC
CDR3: CASSARGETQYF

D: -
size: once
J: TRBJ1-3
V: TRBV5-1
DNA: TGCGCCAGCAGCTGGGAGGCTGGAAACACCATATATTTT
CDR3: CASSWEAGNTIYF

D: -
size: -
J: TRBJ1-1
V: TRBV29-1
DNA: TGCAGCGTCCGACCCAGCGACACTGAAGCTTTCTTT
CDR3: CSVRPSDTEAFF

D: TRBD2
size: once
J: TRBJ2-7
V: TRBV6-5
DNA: TGTGCCAGCAGTTACGGCGGGAGGGAGTACGAGCAGTACTTC
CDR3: CASSYGGREYEQYF

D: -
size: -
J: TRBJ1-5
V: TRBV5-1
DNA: TGCGCCAGCAGCTTGGAGGGGTTTAGCAATCAGCCCCAGCATTTT
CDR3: CASSLEGFSNQPQHF

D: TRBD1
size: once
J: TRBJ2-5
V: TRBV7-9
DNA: TGTGCCAGCAGCGCCAGGGGGCGCCGGGAGACCCAGTACTTC
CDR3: CASSARGRRETQYF

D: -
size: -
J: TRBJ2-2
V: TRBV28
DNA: TGTGCCAGCAGTTTATCCGGGGGAGGTAGCACCGGGGAGCTGTTTTTT
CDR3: CASSLSGGGSTGELFF

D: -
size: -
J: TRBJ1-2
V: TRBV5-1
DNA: TGCGCCAGCAGCTCTGGGACACTCAACTATGGCTACACCTTC
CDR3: CASSSGTLNYGYTF

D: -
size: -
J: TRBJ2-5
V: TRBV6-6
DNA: TGTGCCAGCAGTTTATTGGGAGAGCGTTCTAGGGCCCAGTACTTC
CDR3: CASSLLGERSRAQYF

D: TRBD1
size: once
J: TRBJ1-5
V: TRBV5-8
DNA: TGTGCCAGCACCTCGGACAGGAGAGATCAGCCCCAGCATTTT
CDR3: CASTSDRRDQPQHF

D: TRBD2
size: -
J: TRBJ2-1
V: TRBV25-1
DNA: TGTGCCAGCAGTGACCCCGGACCAGGGAGGGTCAGCGAGCAGTTCTTC
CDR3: CASSDPGPGRVSEQFF

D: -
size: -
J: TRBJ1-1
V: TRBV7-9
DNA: TGTGCCAGCAGCTTCTGGGCTGAGAACACTGAAGCTTTCTTT
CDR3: CASSFWAENTEAFF

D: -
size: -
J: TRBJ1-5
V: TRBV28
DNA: TGTGCCAGCAGTTTAGCAGGGAGGGCAAATCAGCCCCAGCATTTT
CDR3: CASSLAGRANQPQHF